The rows below give T cell receptor beta chains drawn from one sample of a study of blood T cell repertoires in COVID-19. Produced via immunoSEQ multiplex PCR; TCRdb's table is partial and in-frame only. The sample lists approximately 83,000 clones; about 82% were seen once. The sample comprised peripheral blood. These receptors were obtained from a man aged 50 to 60 with acute or convalescent COVID-19. Both conserved end residues are part of each CDR3. D genes are given only for firm matches. Size values are once, few and many counts, or a class for expanded clones, and some rows have none.

>NA|NA|17|TRBV5-5|TRBJ2-1
CASSLNTGKGPYNEQFF
TGTGCCAGCAGCCTTAACACCGGGAAGGGTCCCTACAATGAGCAGTTCTTC
>NA|NA|14|TRBV5-1|TRBJ2-7
CASSSTGTTYEQYF
TGCGCCAGCAGCTCCACCGGGACAACCTACGAGCAGTACTTC
>TRBD2|once|15|TRBV29-1|TRBJ2-6
CSARTSTSGANVLTF
TGCAGCGCCCGGACTAGCACCTCTGGGGCCAACGTCCTGACTTTC
>NA|NA|13|TRBV11-2|TRBJ2-1
CASSLRTGGEQFF
TGTGCCAGCAGCCTCCGGACTGGGGGGGAGCAGTTCTTC
>NA|NA|14|TRBV19|TRBJ1-1
CASRKAGLPTEAFF
TGTGCCAGTAGAAAAGCAGGGCTTCCCACTGAAGCTTTCTTT
>TRBD1|NA|15|TRBV7-9|TRBJ2-1
CASSQTTGVKSEQFF
TGTGCCAGCAGCCAGACCACAGGGGTCAAAAGTGAGCAGTTCTTC
>TRBD2|NA|16|TRBV2|TRBJ2-7
CASSEPASGGAYEQYF
TGTGCCAGCAGTGAACCGGCTAGCGGGGGGGCCTACGAGCAGTACTTC
>TRBD2|NA|15|TRBV6-1|TRBJ2-7
CASSERLAGAYEQYF
TGTGCCAGCAGTGAACGGCTAGCGGGAGCCTACGAGCAGTACTTC
>NA|NA|19|TRBV7-8|TRBJ2-3
CASSADRGLSGYSTDTQYF
TGTGCCAGCAGCGCCGATAGGGGACTCTCGGGATACAGCACAGATACGCAGTATTTT
>TRBD1|NA|12|TRBV29-1|TRBJ1-2
CSVTDRVDGYTF
TGCAGCGTGACGGACAGGGTGGATGGCTACACCTTC
>NA|once|13|TRBV9|TRBJ1-5
CASSVDGGQPQHF
TGTGCCAGCAGCGTAGATGGGGGCCAGCCCCAGCATTTT
>NA|NA|14|TRBV18|TRBJ1-1
CASSPGGGGTEAFF
TGTGCCAGCTCACCAGGGGGGGGCGGCACTGAAGCTTTCTTT
>TRBD1|NA|14|TRBV6-5|TRBJ2-7
CASRFDRGHHEQYF
TGTGCCAGCAGATTCGACAGGGGGCACCACGAGCAGTACTTC
>NA|few|15|TRBV7-3|TRBJ1-2
CASSLLPDGGYGYTF
TGTGCCAGCAGCTTACTACCCGACGGAGGCTATGGCTACACCTTC
>TRBD1|NA|16|TRBV10-3|TRBJ1-5
CAISPTGTGGGQPQHF
TGTGCCATCAGTCCGACCGGGACAGGGGGAGGACAGCCCCAGCATTTT
>NA|NA|21|TRBV18|TRBJ2-6
CASSLGAGRQIPRSGANVLTF
TGTGCCAGCTCCCTAGGGGCCGGACGACAGATCCCCCGCTCTGGGGCCAACGTCCTGACTTTC
>TRBD1|NA|15|TRBV5-1|TRBJ2-1
CASSIRQGIYNEQFF
TGCGCCAGCAGCATTCGACAGGGGATCTACAATGAGCAGTTCTTC
>NA|NA|14|TRBV7-2|TRBJ2-7
CASSPSWTAYEQYF
TGTGCCAGCAGCCCGTCGTGGACAGCTTACGAGCAGTACTTC
>TRBD1|NA|17|TRBV19|TRBJ2-2
CASSDRDRGSWPGELFF
TGTGCCAGTAGTGACCGGGACAGGGGGTCTTGGCCCGGGGAGCTGTTTTTT
>TRBD2|NA|18|TRBV11-2|TRBJ2-7
CASSLGGLAGDPSGEQYF
TGTGCCAGCAGCTTAGGAGGACTAGCGGGGGACCCCTCGGGTGAGCAGTACTTC
>TRBD1|NA|14|TRBV29-1|TRBJ1-2
CSVEGTGGNYGYTF
TGCAGCGTTGAGGGGACAGGGGGCAACTATGGCTACACCTTC
>NA|NA|18|TRBV3-1/TRBV3-2|TRBJ1-2
CASSQETRYRAKLWGYTF
TGTGCCAGCAGCCAAGAAACACGGTACAGGGCCAAACTATGGGGCTACACCTTC
>TRBD2|NA|17|TRBV5-1|TRBJ2-5
CASSQSGLAGSGVIQYF
TGCGCCAGCAGCCAGTCGGGACTAGCGGGTTCAGGGGTGATCCAGTACTTC
>TRBD2|NA|14|TRBV7-8|TRBJ2-5
CASRRAGGGETQYF
TGTGCCAGCAGGAGAGCGGGAGGGGGAGAGACCCAGTACTTC
>TRBD1|few|14|TRBV5-4|TRBJ2-1
CASSPQPGQGEQFF
TGTGCCAGCAGCCCCCAACCGGGACAGGGAGAGCAGTTCTTC
>TRBD2|NA|14|TRBV4-1|TRBJ2-3
CASSPGLAADTQYF
TGCGCCAGCAGCCCCGGACTAGCGGCAGATACGCAGTATTTT
>TRBD1|once|17|TRBV19|TRBJ1-2
CASSIDGQGANYVGYTF
TGTGCCAGTAGTATAGACGGGCAGGGGGCGAACTATGTCGGCTACACCTTC
>NA|NA|15|TRBV5-1|TRBJ1-4
CASSLDPAANEKLFF
TGCGCCAGCAGTCTAGACCCAGCCGCTAATGAAAAACTGTTTTTT
>NA|NA|14|TRBV24-1|TRBJ2-3
CATSRSARTDTQYF
TGTGCCACCAGTCGTAGCGCCCGCACAGATACGCAGTATTTT
>TRBD1|NA|11|TRBV19|TRBJ1-3
CAGGNGNTIYF
TGTGCAGGGGGCAATGGAAACACCATATATTTT
>NA|NA|12|TRBV11-2|TRBJ1-2
CASSINRDGYTF
TGTGCCAGCAGCATAAACAGGGACGGCTACACCTTC
>NA|NA|17|TRBV4-3|TRBJ2-5
CASSQAYIGQGGETQYF
TGCGCCAGCAGCCAAGCCTATATAGGGCAGGGGGGAGAGACCCAGTACTTC
>NA|NA|17|TRBV7-2|TRBJ1-6
CASSSSPQGLYNSPLHF
TGTGCCAGCAGCTCTTCTCCACAGGGCTTATATAATTCACCCCTCCACTTT
>NA|NA|12|TRBV7-6|TRBJ2-1
CASSLEGSEQFF
TGTGCCAGCAGCTTAGAAGGGAGCGAGCAGTTCTTC
>NA|once|13|TRBV12-3/TRBV12-4|TRBJ2-1
CASSRQSNNEQFF
TGTGCCAGCAGCAGACAGAGCAACAATGAGCAGTTCTTC
>NA|NA|17|TRBV9|TRBJ1-5
CASTVGHRAYSNQPQHF
TGTGCCAGCACCGTGGGGCACAGGGCTTATAGCAATCAGCCCCAGCATTTT
>NA|NA|18|TRBV1|TRBJ2-4
CTSSQDLGSGKWGNIQYF
TGCACCAGCAGCCAAGATCTAGGTAGCGGGAAGTGGGGAAACATTCAGTACTTC
>TRBD2|NA|16|TRBV5-1|TRBJ2-7
CASTPMAGGSSYEQYF
TGCGCCAGCACCCCCATGGCGGGAGGGTCCTCCTACGAGCAGTACTTC
>NA|NA|13|TRBV7-7|TRBJ2-7
CASSSTDSYEQYF
TGTGCCAGCAGTTCTACAGATTCCTACGAGCAGTACTTC
>TRBD1|NA|13|TRBV29-1|TRBJ1-1
CSVDQGAGTEAFF
TGCAGCGTTGATCAGGGGGCGGGAACTGAAGCTTTCTTT
>NA|NA|11|TRBV27|TRBJ2-1
CASSSINEQFF
TGTGCCAGCAGTTCTATAAATGAGCAGTTCTTC
>TRBD1|NA|14|TRBV7-2|TRBJ1-1
CASSYGTVNTEAFF
TGTGCCAGCAGCTACGGGACAGTGAACACTGAAGCTTTCTTT